The 2 T cell receptor beta chains presented below share a single source sample, sequenced in a study of OX40 agonist ivuxolimab in advanced cancers. Using immunoSEQ multiplex PCR, the repertoire was profiled, and TCRdb retains in-frame clones only, with some absent. In the table there are over 10,000 clones, roughly 80% of which are singletons. Here the sequenced sample was CD4+ or CD8+ T cells sorted from blood, taken in a trial of the OX40 agonist ivuxolimab. The receptors derive from an adult with an advanced solid tumor such as melanoma, head and neck, liver or kidney cancer.

The V and J genes are TRBV5-8 and TRBJ2-7; no clear D. Trimming left V 5 bases short and J 3 bases short, with 12 bases between. Germline CDR1 reads SGHTS; CDR2 reads YDEGEE. This CDR3 has 13 amino acids. Here the CDR3 reads CASSLRPGYEQYF. The CDR3 nucleotides read TGTGCCAGCAGTCTTCGGCCGGGCTACGAGCAGTACTTC.

The chain is built from TRBV7-9 and TRBJ2-2; maybe TRBD1 (5 bases). The CDR3 totals 12 residues. V was pared by 11 bases and J by 3 bases, with 10 bases between. Germline CDR1 reads SEHNR; CDR2 reads FQNEAQ (reference sequence). The CDR3 spells CAYEQDTGELFF. The CDR3 coding sequence is TGTGCCTACGAACAGGACACCGGGGAGCTGTTTTTT.